Sequencing of this T cell receptor beta chain was carried out in a study of cytomegalovirus exposure and HLA in healthy donors. Overall study: Assignment to the Caucasian-associated ancestry cluster applied to roughly 80% of the approximately 400 genotyped donors.

Donors counted as nominally healthy when sampled, yet unrecorded immune exposures were likely. CDR3 length: 15 amino acids. CDR1 and CDR2 (germline): MDHEN, SYDVKM. J lost 10 bases, V lost 3 bases, and 13 bases had no gene match. Primers: 60 Vbeta forward and 13 Jbeta reverse. Profiling relied on immunoSEQ multiplex PCR, and the TCRdb table lists in-frame clones only, not all of them. The sample carries some 150,000 clones, roughly 77% recorded once. This clonotype was sampled from a man aged 40-50 years in good health and CMV-seronegative. Sequencing was carried out using PBMCs. V and J are TRBV28 and TRBJ1-2; 8 nucleotides align to TRBD1. CDR3 loop: CASSFGGGDRRDYTF. The DNA of the CDR3 is TGTGCCAGCAGTTTTGGGGGTGGGGACAGGCGGGACTACACCTTC.